This TCR beta chain was captured by sequencing in a study of early T cells in non-severe SARS-CoV-2 infection. Across the study: Sequencing input comprised bulk RNA from unsorted whole blood; chain pairing was not available.

This clonotype was seen repeatedly, ten times or more. Antigen: not known. In the library, individual cDNA molecules carried attached unique molecular identifiers. TCRdb re-called the 5' RACE reads with MiXCR, one entry per CDR3 protein. The table shows tens of thousands of distinct CDR3 sequences, with 11% occurring only once. The CDR3 totals 16 residues. Germline CDR1 MNHNS, CDR2 SASEGT. Trimming cost V 3 bases and J 5 bases, with 16 bases left between them. Findings and caveats of the study: Sequences matched to VDJdb favored anti-spike CD8 responses, while private and CD4 specificities were missed.

The chain links TRBV6-1 to TRBJ2-2, with D uncertain. This TCR was recovered from an adult who was a healthcare worker with PCR-confirmed SARS-CoV-2 infection or an uninfected control (not recorded which). The sequenced material came from whole blood. CDR3 nucleotide sequence: TGTGCCAGCAGTGAGGGGTATCGGCATTTGACCGGGGAGCTGTTTTTT. It codes for CASSEGYRHLTGELFF.